This is a list of T cell receptor beta chains from one sample in a study of shared clonotypes between healthy human individuals. The protocol was immunoSEQ multiplex PCR, while the TCRdb copy is restricted to in-frame clones and leaves out a portion. This sample carries millions of clones, 93% of them seen once, and the ten largest clones take 0.35% to 0.45%. Sequenced input: naive CD4+ T cells from PBMCs. Receptors originate from a man between 18 and 35 years old in good health. Some clones in this sample may be carry-over from other donors' samples. CDR3s include the opening cysteine and the closing phenylalanine or tryptophan. The order of the fields is CDR3 DNA, CDR3 protein, clone size, D gene, V gene, J gene. D genes are given only for firm matches. The size field is filled for only some rows; it gives once, few, many or a size class.

CDR3 DNA: TGTGCCAGCAGCCTCGCGGGGACCCCGAACACTGAAGCTTTCTTT
CDR3 protein: CASSLAGTPNTEAFF
clone size: .
D gene: .
V gene: TRBV7-3
J gene: TRBJ1-1

CDR3 DNA: TGTGCCAGCAGTGAATCGGGCAGATACAATGAGCAGTTCTTC
CDR3 protein: CASSESGRYNEQFF
clone size: .
D gene: .
V gene: TRBV7-9
J gene: TRBJ2-1

CDR3 DNA: TGCGCCAGCGGAACCCACGGGGGGCCCTATAGCAATCAGCCCCAGCATTTT
CDR3 protein: CASGTHGGPYSNQPQHF
clone size: .
D gene: .
V gene: TRBV10-1
J gene: TRBJ1-5

CDR3 DNA: TGTGCCAGCAGCCCAACCCCAAGGACTAGACAAGAGACCCAGTACTTC
CDR3 protein: CASSPTPRTRQETQYF
clone size: .
D gene: TRBD2
V gene: TRBV7-3
J gene: TRBJ2-5

CDR3 DNA: TGTGCCAGCAGTAAGCAGGGTTACCCAGATACGCAGTATTTT
CDR3 protein: CASSKQGYPDTQYF
clone size: .
D gene: .
V gene: TRBV27
J gene: TRBJ2-3

CDR3 DNA: TGTGCCAGCAGCTTAGAAGTATGGGACAGGGCCCACGAGCAGTACTTC
CDR3 protein: CASSLEVWDRAHEQYF
clone size: .
D gene: TRBD1
V gene: TRBV7-6
J gene: TRBJ2-7

CDR3 DNA: TGTGCCAGCAGCGAGACTAGCGGGCCTTACAATGAGCAGTTCTTC
CDR3 protein: CASSETSGPYNEQFF
clone size: .
D gene: TRBD2
V gene: TRBV5-4
J gene: TRBJ2-1

CDR3 DNA: TGTGCCAGCAGCCAAGAGGGTTCACCCCTCCACTTT
CDR3 protein: CASSQEGSPLHF
clone size: .
D gene: .
V gene: TRBV4-2
J gene: TRBJ1-6

CDR3 DNA: TGCGCCAGCAGCTTCTCCGGGAACACCGGGGAGCTGTTTTTT
CDR3 protein: CASSFSGNTGELFF
clone size: .
D gene: .
V gene: TRBV5-1
J gene: TRBJ2-2

CDR3 DNA: TGTGCCAGCAGCTTGGGAAGTACAGGGGCTTTCTTT
CDR3 protein: CASSLGSTGAFF
clone size: .
D gene: .
V gene: TRBV7-2
J gene: TRBJ1-1

CDR3 DNA: TGTGCCAGCAGTCTAGCCAGCTCCTACGAGCAGTACTTC
CDR3 protein: CASSLASSYEQYF
clone size: .
D gene: .
V gene: TRBV28
J gene: TRBJ2-7

CDR3 DNA: TGTGCCAGTAGTATTGCGTACCGTCCAAAGACCCAGTACTTC
CDR3 protein: CASSIAYRPKTQYF
clone size: .
D gene: .
V gene: TRBV19
J gene: TRBJ2-5

CDR3 DNA: TGCGCCAGCATCGAACAGGGCGGCGAGCAGTTCTTC
CDR3 protein: CASIEQGGEQFF
clone size: .
D gene: .
V gene: TRBV5-1
J gene: TRBJ2-1

CDR3 DNA: TGTGCCAGCAGTGTACCACGGCGCTCCTACGAGCAGTACTTC
CDR3 protein: CASSVPRRSYEQYF
clone size: .
D gene: .
V gene: TRBV6-1
J gene: TRBJ2-7

CDR3 DNA: TGTGCCTGGAGTGTATCTGATACGCAGTATTTT
CDR3 protein: CAWSVSDTQYF
clone size: .
D gene: .
V gene: TRBV30
J gene: TRBJ2-3

CDR3 DNA: TGTGCCAGCAGCGTAGGTCTAGCGGGAGACAACACCGGGGAGCTGTTTTTT
CDR3 protein: CASSVGLAGDNTGELFF
clone size: .
D gene: TRBD2
V gene: TRBV9
J gene: TRBJ2-2

CDR3 DNA: TGTGCCAGCTCGGAACAGGCGAGCTCCTACGAGCAGTACTTC
CDR3 protein: CASSEQASSYEQYF
clone size: .
D gene: .
V gene: TRBV6-1
J gene: TRBJ2-7

CDR3 DNA: TGTGCCAGCAGCTTAGTAGGAGGGACCAGGAAATTAGCCAAAAACATTCAGTACTTC
CDR3 protein: CASSLVGGTRKLAKNIQYF
clone size: once
D gene: .
V gene: TRBV7-9
J gene: TRBJ2-4

CDR3 DNA: TGTGCCAGCAGTGAAGTCAACGGCTATGGCTACACCTTC
CDR3 protein: CASSEVNGYGYTF
clone size: .
D gene: .
V gene: TRBV6-1
J gene: TRBJ1-2

CDR3 DNA: TGTGCCAGCAGCCGGGACAGGGGGAGCAATGAGCAGTTCTTC
CDR3 protein: CASSRDRGSNEQFF
clone size: .
D gene: TRBD1
V gene: TRBV5-4
J gene: TRBJ2-1

CDR3 DNA: TGCGCCAGCAGTAAACAGGGCGCAGATACGCAGTATTTT
CDR3 protein: CASSKQGADTQYF
clone size: once
D gene: .
V gene: TRBV5-1
J gene: TRBJ2-3

CDR3 DNA: TGTGCCAGCAGTGAGGAACCCAGCCTTGGGGCCGAGCAGTACTTC
CDR3 protein: CASSEEPSLGAEQYF
clone size: .
D gene: .
V gene: TRBV2
J gene: TRBJ2-7

CDR3 DNA: TGTGCCAGCAGTTTCACTAGCGGGATGGTTAATGAGCAGTTCTTC
CDR3 protein: CASSFTSGMVNEQFF
clone size: .
D gene: TRBD2
V gene: TRBV11-2
J gene: TRBJ2-1

CDR3 DNA: TGCGCCAGCAGCCAAGGGACTAGCGGGAGGAACTATGAGCAGTTCTTC
CDR3 protein: CASSQGTSGRNYEQFF
clone size: .
D gene: TRBD2
V gene: TRBV4-1
J gene: TRBJ2-1

CDR3 DNA: TGTGCCAGCAGCCAGACAGATACGCAGTATTTT
CDR3 protein: CASSQTDTQYF
clone size: .
D gene: .
V gene: TRBV7-9
J gene: TRBJ2-3

CDR3 DNA: TGTGCCAGCAGCAATTGGGACGGATCCTACGAGCAGTACTTC
CDR3 protein: CASSNWDGSYEQYF
clone size: .
D gene: .
V gene: TRBV6-1
J gene: TRBJ2-7

CDR3 DNA: TGTGCCAGCAGTGACCCCAACACTGAAGCTTTCTTT
CDR3 protein: CASSDPNTEAFF
clone size: .
D gene: .
V gene: TRBV2
J gene: TRBJ1-1